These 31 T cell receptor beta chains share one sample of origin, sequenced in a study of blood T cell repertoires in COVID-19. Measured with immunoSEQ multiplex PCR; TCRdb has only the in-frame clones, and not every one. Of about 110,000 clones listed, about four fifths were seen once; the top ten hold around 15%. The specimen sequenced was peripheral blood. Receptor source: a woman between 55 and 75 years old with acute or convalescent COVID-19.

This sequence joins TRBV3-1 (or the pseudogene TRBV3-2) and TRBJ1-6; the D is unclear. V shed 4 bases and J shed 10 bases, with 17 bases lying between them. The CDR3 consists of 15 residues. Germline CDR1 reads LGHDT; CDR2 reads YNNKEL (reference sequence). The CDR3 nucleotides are TGTGCCAGCAGCCGAAAAGACTCCGGCGGGTCACCCCTCCACTTT. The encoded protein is CASSRKDSGGSPLHF.

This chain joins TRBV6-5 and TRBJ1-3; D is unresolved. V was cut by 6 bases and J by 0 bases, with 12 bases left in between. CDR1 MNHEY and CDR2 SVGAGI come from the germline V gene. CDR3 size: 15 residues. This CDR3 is CASRTGTYSGNTIYF. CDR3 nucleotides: TGTGCCAGCAGAACGGGAACCTACTCTGGAAACACCATATATTTT.

CDR3 sequence (DNA): TGTGCCAGCAGTCTGGCGGGTTTCCCTCAGCCCCAGCATTTT. This gives the protein CASSLAGFPQPQHF. The chain combines TRBV5-6 with TRBJ1-5, with D unclear. The CDR3 length is 14 residues. Germline CDR1 SGHDT, CDR2 YYEEEE. V was clipped by 5 bases and J by 6 bases, with 15 bases between them.

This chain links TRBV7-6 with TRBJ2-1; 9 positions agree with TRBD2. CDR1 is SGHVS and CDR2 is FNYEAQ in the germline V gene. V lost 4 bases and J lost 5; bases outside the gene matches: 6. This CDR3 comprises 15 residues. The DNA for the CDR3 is TGTGCCAGCAGCTCGGGGACTAGCCAAGACAATGAGCAGTTCTTC. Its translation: CASSSGTSQDNEQFF.

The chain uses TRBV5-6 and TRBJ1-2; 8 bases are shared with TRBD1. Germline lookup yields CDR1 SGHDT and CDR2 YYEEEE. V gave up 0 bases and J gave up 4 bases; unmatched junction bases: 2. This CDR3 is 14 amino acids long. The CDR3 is CASSLAGGGYGYTF. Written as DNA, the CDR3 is TGTGCCAGCAGCTTGGCAGGGGGCGGCTATGGCTACACCTTC.

The CDR3 protein is CASSLDLSSTDTQYF. The CDR3 region has the DNA TGTGCCAGCAGCTTAGATCTCTCTAGCACAGATACGCAGTATTTT. The V and J genes are TRBV7-9 and TRBJ2-3; D unclear. The CDR3 runs 15 residues. Trimming removed 1 base at V and 0 bases at J, with 8 bases between. In germline, CDR1 is SEHNR, CDR2 FQNEAQ (reference sequence). Complete variable domain (other parts from reference TRBV7-9 and TRBJ2-3): DTGVSQNPRHKITKRGQNVTFRCDPISEHNRLYWYRQTLGQGPEFLTYFQNEAQLEKSRLLSDRFSAERPKGSFSTLEIQRTEQGDSAMYLCASSLDLSSTDTQYFGPGTRLTVL.

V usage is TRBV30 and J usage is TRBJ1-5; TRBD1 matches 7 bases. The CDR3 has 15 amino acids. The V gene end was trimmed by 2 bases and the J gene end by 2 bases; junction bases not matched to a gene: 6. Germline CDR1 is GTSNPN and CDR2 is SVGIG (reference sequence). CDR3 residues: CAWSFTGDRNQPQHF. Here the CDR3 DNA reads TGTGCCTGGAGTTTTACAGGGGACCGCAATCAGCCCCAGCATTTT.

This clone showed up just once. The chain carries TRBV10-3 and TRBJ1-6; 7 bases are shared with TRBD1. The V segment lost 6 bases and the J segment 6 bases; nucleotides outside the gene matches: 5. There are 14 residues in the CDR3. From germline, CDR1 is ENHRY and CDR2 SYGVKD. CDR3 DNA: TGTGCCATCAGACAGGGGCTGGGTAATTCACCCCTCCACTTT. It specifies CAIRQGLGNSPLHF.

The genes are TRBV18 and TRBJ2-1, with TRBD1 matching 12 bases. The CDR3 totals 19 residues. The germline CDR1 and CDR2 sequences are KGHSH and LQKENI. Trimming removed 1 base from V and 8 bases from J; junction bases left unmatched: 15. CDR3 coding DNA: TGTGCCAGCTCACCACGTCTAGCGGGACAGGGGGCCGGTTTGGATGAGCAGTTCTTC. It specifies CASSPRLAGQGAGLDEQFF.

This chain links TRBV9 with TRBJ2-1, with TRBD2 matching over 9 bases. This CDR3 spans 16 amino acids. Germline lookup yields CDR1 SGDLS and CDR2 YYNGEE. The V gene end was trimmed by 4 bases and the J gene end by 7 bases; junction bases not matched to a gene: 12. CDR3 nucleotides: TGTGCCAGCAGCCCGAGGAGCGGGAGGCCTGTGAATGAGCAGTTCTTC. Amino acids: CASSPRSGRPVNEQFF.

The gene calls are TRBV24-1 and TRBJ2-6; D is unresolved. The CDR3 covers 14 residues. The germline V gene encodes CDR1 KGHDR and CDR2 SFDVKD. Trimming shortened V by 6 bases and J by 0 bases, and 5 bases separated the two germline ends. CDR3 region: CATSSSSGANVLTF. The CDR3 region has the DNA TGTGCCACCAGTAGTAGCTCTGGGGCCAACGTCCTGACTTTC.

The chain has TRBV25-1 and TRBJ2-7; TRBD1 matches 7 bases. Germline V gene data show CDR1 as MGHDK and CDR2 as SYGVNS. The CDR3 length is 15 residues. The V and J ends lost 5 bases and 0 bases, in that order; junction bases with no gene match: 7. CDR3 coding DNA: TGTGCCAGCAGTCAACAGGGGAAGGCCTCCTACGAGCAGTACTTC. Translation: CASSQQGKASYEQYF.

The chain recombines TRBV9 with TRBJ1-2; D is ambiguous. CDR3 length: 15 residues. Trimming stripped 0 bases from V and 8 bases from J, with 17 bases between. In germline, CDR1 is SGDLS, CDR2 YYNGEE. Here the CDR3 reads CASSVGWNGERGYTF. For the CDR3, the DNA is TGTGCCAGCAGCGTAGGGTGGAACGGCGAGAGGGGCTACACCTTC. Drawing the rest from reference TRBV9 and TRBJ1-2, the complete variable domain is DSGVTQTPKHLITATGQRVTLRCSPRSGDLSVYWYQQSLDQGLQFLIQYYNGEERAKGNILERFSAQQFPDLHSELNLSSLELGDSALYFCASSVGWNGERGYTFGSGTRLTVV.

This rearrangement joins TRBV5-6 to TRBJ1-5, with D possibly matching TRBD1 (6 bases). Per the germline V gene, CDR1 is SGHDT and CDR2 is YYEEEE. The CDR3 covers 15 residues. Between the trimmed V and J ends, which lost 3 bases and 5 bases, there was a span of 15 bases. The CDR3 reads CASSYQGFGDQPQHF. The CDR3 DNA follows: TGTGCCAGCAGCTACCAGGGGTTTGGGGATCAGCCCCAGCATTTT.

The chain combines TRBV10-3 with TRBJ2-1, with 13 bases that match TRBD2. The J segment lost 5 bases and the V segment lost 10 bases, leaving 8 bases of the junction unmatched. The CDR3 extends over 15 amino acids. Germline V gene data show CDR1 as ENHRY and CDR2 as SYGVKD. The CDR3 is CATSLAGGLHNEQFF. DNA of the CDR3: TGTGCCACCTCACTAGCGGGGGGGCTCCACAATGAGCAGTTCTTC.

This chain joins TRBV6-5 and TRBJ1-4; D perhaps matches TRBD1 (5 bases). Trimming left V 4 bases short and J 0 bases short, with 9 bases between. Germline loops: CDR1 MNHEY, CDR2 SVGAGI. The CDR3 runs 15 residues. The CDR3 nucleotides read TGTGCCAGCAGTTGGGGACTTCCAACTAATGAAAAACTGTTTTTT. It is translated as CASSWGLPTNEKLFF.

CDR3 sequence (DNA): TGTGCCAGCAGTTCTAGGTTCTACGAGCAGTACTTC. Its protein product is CASSSRFYEQYF. The genes are TRBV28 and TRBJ2-7; no firm D call. V lost 4 bases, J lost 3 bases, and 7 bases lay in between. This CDR3 has 12 amino acids. Germline CDR1 reads MDHEN; CDR2 reads SYDVKM.

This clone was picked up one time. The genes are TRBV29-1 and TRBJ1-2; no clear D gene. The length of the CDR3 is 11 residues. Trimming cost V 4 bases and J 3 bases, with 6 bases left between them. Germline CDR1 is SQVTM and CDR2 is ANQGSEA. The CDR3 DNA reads TGCAGCGTTGTTACAGACTATGGCTACACCTTC. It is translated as CSVVTDYGYTF.

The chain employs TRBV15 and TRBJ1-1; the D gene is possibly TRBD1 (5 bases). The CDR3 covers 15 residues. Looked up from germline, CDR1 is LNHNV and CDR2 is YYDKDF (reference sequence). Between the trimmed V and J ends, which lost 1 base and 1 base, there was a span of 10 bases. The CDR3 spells CATSRARVRNTEAFF. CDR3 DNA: TGTGCCACCAGCAGAGCCAGGGTAAGGAACACTGAAGCTTTCTTT.

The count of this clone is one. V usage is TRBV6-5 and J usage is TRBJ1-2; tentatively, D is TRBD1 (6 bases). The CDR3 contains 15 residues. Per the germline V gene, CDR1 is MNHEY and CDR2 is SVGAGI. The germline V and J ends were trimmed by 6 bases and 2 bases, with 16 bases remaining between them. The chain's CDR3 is CASSPVTDRNYGYTF. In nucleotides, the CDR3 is TGTGCCAGCAGCCCGGTAACCGACAGGAACTATGGCTACACCTTC.

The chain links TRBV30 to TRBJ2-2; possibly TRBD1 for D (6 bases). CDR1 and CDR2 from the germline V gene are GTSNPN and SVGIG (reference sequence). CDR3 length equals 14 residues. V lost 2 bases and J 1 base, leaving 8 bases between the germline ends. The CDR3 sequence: CAWSIRGNTGELFF. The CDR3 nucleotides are TGTGCCTGGAGTATCAGGGGGAACACCGGGGAGCTGTTTTTT.

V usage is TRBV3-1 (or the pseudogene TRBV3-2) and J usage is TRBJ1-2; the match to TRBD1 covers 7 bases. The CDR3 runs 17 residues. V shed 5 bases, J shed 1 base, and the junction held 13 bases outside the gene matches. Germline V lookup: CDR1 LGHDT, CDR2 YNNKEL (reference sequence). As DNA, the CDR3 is TGTGCCAGCAGCGTAGGGTCCGGGACAGCGAGTAACTATGGCTACACCTTC. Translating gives CASSVGSGTASNYGYTF.

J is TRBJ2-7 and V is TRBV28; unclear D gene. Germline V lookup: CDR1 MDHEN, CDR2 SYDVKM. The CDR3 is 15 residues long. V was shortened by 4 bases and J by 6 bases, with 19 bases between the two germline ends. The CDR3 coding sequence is TGTGCCAGCAGTTCTCTCGTGGGCAGGTTGGGCGAGCAGTACTTC. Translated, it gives CASSSLVGRLGEQYF.

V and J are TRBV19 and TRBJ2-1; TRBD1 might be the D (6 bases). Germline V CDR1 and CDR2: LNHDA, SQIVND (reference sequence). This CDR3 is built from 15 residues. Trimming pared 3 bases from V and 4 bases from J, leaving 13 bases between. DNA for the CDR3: TGTGCCAGTAGTATGGGACAAATGGTATACAATGAGCAGTTCTTC. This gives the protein CASSMGQMVYNEQFF.

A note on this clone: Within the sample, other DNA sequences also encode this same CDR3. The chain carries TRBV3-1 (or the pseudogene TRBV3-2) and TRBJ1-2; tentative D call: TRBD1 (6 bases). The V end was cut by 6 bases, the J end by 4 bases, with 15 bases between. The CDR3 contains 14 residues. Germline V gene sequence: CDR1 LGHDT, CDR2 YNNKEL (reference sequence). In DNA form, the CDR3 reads TGTGCCAGCAGTCCGCCGGACAGCCTCTATGGCTACACCTTC. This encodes CASSPPDSLYGYTF.

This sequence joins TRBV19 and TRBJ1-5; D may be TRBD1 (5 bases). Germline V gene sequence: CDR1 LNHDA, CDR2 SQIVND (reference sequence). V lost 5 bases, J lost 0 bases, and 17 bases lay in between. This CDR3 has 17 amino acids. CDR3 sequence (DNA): TGTGCCAGTAGTTTAGGACACATGGGCTTTAGCAATCAGCCCCAGCATTTT. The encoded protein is CASSLGHMGFSNQPQHF.

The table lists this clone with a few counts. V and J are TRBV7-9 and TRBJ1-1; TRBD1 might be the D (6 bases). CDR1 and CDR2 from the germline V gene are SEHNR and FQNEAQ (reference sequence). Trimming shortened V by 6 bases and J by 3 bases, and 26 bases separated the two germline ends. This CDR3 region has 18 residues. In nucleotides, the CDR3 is TGTGCCAGCAGTTACAACCTAAAGGGCAGGGGATCGGACACTGAAGCTTTCTTT. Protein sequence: CASSYNLKGRGSDTEAFF.

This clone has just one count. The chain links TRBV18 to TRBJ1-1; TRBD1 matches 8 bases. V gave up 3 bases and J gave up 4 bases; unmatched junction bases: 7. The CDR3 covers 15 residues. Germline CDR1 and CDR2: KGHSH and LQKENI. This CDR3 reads CASSPQATGGTEAFF. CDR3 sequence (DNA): TGTGCCAGCTCACCCCAGGCCACAGGGGGCACTGAAGCTTTCTTT.

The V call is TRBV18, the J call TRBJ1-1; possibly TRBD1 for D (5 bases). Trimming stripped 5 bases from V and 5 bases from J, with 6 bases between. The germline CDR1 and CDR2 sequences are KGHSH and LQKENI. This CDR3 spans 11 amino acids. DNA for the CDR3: TGTGCCAGCTCAGGGGGGACTGAAGCTTTCTTT. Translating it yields CASSGGTEAFF.

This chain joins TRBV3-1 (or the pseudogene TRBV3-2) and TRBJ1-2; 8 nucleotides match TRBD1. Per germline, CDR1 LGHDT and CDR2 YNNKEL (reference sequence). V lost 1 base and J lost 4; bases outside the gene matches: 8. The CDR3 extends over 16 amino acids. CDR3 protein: CASSQGTGSMSYGYTF. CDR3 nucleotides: TGTGCCAGCAGCCAAGGGACAGGGAGCATGAGCTATGGCTACACCTTC.

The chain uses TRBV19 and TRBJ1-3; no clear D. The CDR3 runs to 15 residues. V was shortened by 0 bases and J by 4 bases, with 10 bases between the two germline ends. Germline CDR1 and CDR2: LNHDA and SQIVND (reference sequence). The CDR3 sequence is CASSIDRYSGNTIYF. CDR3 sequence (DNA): TGTGCCAGTAGTATAGATCGGTACAGCGGAAACACCATATATTTT.